Listed below are T cell receptor beta chains from one sample, sequenced in a study of T cells after yellow fever vaccination. A single record per CDR3 protein comes from TCRdb applying MiXCR to the 5' RACE reads. Seen here are 250,000 to 350,000 distinct CDR3 sequences, roughly 7% observed once, and the top ten hold around 17%. The source was PBMCs, collected about 49 days after the first yellow fever vaccination. The receptor set was obtained from a man younger than 35 who received the YFV17D yellow fever vaccine. Each CDR3 is given with its conserved first and last residue. A D gene is named only where the DNA matches it firmly. The size of a clone is reported for some rows only, either as once, few or many, or as a class for expanded clones.

D gene,clone size,V gene,J gene,CDR3 protein,CDR3 DNA
TRBD2,few,TRBV28,TRBJ2-2,CASSPLPPSGTGELFF,TGTGCCAGCAGCCCGCTACCCCCTAGCGGGACCGGGGAGCTGTTTTTT
NA,few,TRBV7-3,TRBJ2-7,CASSPRGGYEQYF,TGTGCCAGCAGCCCACGTGGGGGTTACGAGCAGTACTTC
NA,few,TRBV5-1,TRBJ1-1,CASSLNRKDTEAFF,TGCGCCAGCAGCTTAAACAGGAAGGACACTGAAGCTTTCTTT
NA,few,TRBV15,TRBJ2-7,CATSRDTRSSYEQYF,TGTGCCACCAGCAGAGATACGAGGAGCTCCTACGAGCAGTACTTC
NA,many,TRBV27,TRBJ2-2,CASSYLNTGELFF,TGTGCCAGCAGTTATTTAAACACCGGGGAGCTGTTTTTT
NA,NA,TRBV2,TRBJ2-5,CASSETSPETQYF,TGTGCCAGCAGTGAAACTAGCCCCGAGACCCAGTACTTC
NA,few,TRBV6-1,TRBJ2-5,CASRDGVGETQYF,TGTGCCAGCAGAGATGGGGTAGGCGAGACCCAGTACTTC
NA,NA,TRBV18,TRBJ2-1,CASSPFQGYNEQFF,TGTGCCAGCTCACCATTTCAGGGGTACAATGAGCAGTTCTTC
NA,few,TRBV5-1,TRBJ2-5,CASSNTLYQETQYF,TGCGCCAGCAGCAACACCTTGTACCAAGAGACCCAGTACTTC
NA,many,TRBV2,TRBJ2-5,CASKSGAGETQYF,TGTGCCAGCAAATCAGGGGCGGGAGAGACCCAGTACTTC
NA,many,TRBV20-1,TRBJ2-5,CSARDRVQETQYF,TGCAGTGCTAGAGACAGGGTCCAAGAGACCCAGTACTTC
TRBD2,NA,TRBV3-1,TRBJ2-3,CASVNLAGNQDTQYF,TGTGCCAGCGTCAACCTAGCGGGGAATCAAGATACGCAGTATTTT
TRBD1,few,TRBV7-9,TRBJ1-1,CASSFFDRAPEAFF,TGTGCCAGCAGCTTTTTTGACAGGGCCCCTGAAGCTTTCTTT
TRBD1,NA,TRBV28,TRBJ2-5,CASSIQGAQETQYF,TGTGCCAGCAGTATACAGGGGGCCCAGGAGACCCAGTACTTC
NA,many,TRBV6-1,TRBJ2-2,CASSAGLTANTGELFF,TGTGCCAGCTCTGCGGGGCTTACCGCGAACACCGGGGAGCTGTTTTTT
NA,many,TRBV7-2,TRBJ1-4,CASSLQINEKLFF,TGTGCCAGCAGCCTACAGATTAATGAAAAACTGTTTTTT
NA,few,TRBV4-2,TRBJ2-1,CASSQDSARKAYNEQFF,TGTGCCAGCAGCCAAGATTCCGCACGAAAAGCTTACAATGAGCAGTTCTTC
NA,many,TRBV3-1,TRBJ2-3,CASSQGLLVGLTDTQYF,TGTGCCAGCAGCCAAGGACTGCTCGTCGGGCTCACAGATACGCAGTATTTT
TRBD2,few,TRBV6-5,TRBJ2-1,CASSWGGRNEQFF,TGTGCCAGCAGTTGGGGGGGTAGGAATGAGCAGTTCTTC
NA,NA,TRBV7-2,TRBJ2-7,CASGAATYEQYF,TGTGCCAGCGGGGCGGCTACCTACGAGCAGTACTTC
NA,few,TRBV18,TRBJ2-3,CASSPPPMADTQYF,TGTGCCAGCTCACCTCCTCCCATGGCAGATACGCAGTATTTT
TRBD1,NA,TRBV6-1,TRBJ1-2,CASSRQGGHGYTF,TGTGCCAGCAGCCGACAGGGGGGTCATGGCTACACCTTC
NA,few,TRBV5-6,TRBJ2-7,CASSWTRRIDFYEQYF,TGTGCCAGCAGCTGGACTCGGCGGATCGATTTCTACGAGCAGTACTTC
NA,few,TRBV5-1,TRBJ2-5,CASSWGNPSETQYF,TGCGCCAGCAGCTGGGGCAATCCCTCGGAGACCCAGTACTTC
TRBD1,many,TRBV7-2,TRBJ2-7,CASSSTGQASQGEQYF,TGTGCCAGCAGCTCGACCGGACAGGCGAGTCAGGGCGAGCAGTACTTC
NA,few,TRBV27,TRBJ1-4,CASSSPGAYEKLFF,TGTGCCAGCAGTTCCCCGGGGGCGTATGAAAAACTGTTTTTT
NA,once,TRBV18,TRBJ1-6,CASSREDLSPLHF,TGTGCCAGCTCACGTGAAGATCTTTCACCCCTCCACTTT
TRBD2,many,TRBV6-1,TRBJ2-5,CASSDGGSPGLALETQYF,TGTGCCAGCAGTGATGGGGGCTCTCCGGGACTAGCTCTAGAGACCCAGTACTTC
NA,few,TRBV7-2,TRBJ1-2,CARLEQTGYGYTF,TGTGCCAGATTAGAACAGACGGGCTATGGCTACACCTTC
TRBD2,many,TRBV28,TRBJ2-1,CASGRASGGLPHEQFF,TGTGCCAGCGGTCGGGCTAGCGGGGGGCTTCCCCATGAGCAGTTCTTC
TRBD1,NA,TRBV19,TRBJ1-5,CASSIHHRGLNQPQHF,TGTGCCAGTAGCATCCATCACAGGGGTTTGAATCAGCCCCAGCATTTT
NA,few,TRBV6-1,TRBJ2-2,CASSEPGVAGELFF,TGTGCCAGCAGTGAACCAGGGGTGGCCGGGGAGCTGTTTTTT
NA,few,TRBV4-1,TRBJ1-1,CASSQVGGTENTEAFF,TGCGCCAGCAGCCAAGTCGGTGGGACGGAGAACACTGAAGCTTTCTTT
NA,NA,TRBV25-1,TRBJ2-1,CASSDVTDNEQFF,TGTGCCAGCAGTGATGTTACGGACAATGAGCAGTTCTTC
NA,many,TRBV12-3/TRBV12-4,TRBJ2-3,CASSFGRGETDTQYF,TGTGCCAGCAGTTTCGGGCGGGGTGAGACAGATACGCAGTATTTT
NA,NA,TRBV6-2/TRBV6-3,TRBJ2-5,CASSYSKGQETQYF,TGTGCCAGCAGTTACTCGAAAGGCCAAGAGACCCAGTACTTC
NA,NA,TRBV18,TRBJ2-2,CASSPHSGNTGELFF,TGTGCCAGCTCACCCCACTCCGGTAACACCGGGGAGCTGTTTTTT
NA,few,TRBV20-1,TRBJ2-2,CSAFDRGTDTGELFF,TGCAGTGCTTTTGACCGGGGAACAGACACCGGGGAGCTGTTTTTT
TRBD1,few,TRBV9,TRBJ1-2,CASSGRGQGALDYGYTF,TGTGCCAGCAGCGGCCGGGGACAGGGGGCGTTAGACTATGGCTACACCTTC
TRBD1,few,TRBV15,TRBJ2-6,CATSTKTGISGANVLTF,TGTGCCACCAGCACGAAGACAGGGATCTCTGGGGCCAACGTCCTGACTTTC
TRBD2,few,TRBV10-3,TRBJ2-2,CAIRSGLTGELFF,TGTGCCATCAGGTCGGGACTAACCGGGGAGCTGTTTTTT
NA,many,TRBV7-9,TRBJ1-5,CASSLTGGVQPQHF,TGTGCCAGCAGTCTGACCGGGGGCGTCCAGCCCCAGCATTTT
NA,many,TRBV11-2,TRBJ2-1,CASSQYANEQFF,TGTGCCAGCAGCCAATACGCCAATGAGCAGTTCTTC
NA,few,TRBV5-6,TRBJ2-5,CASSWVNRKTQYF,TGTGCCAGCAGCTGGGTAAATAGAAAGACCCAGTACTTC
NA,NA,TRBV4-3,TRBJ1-2,CASSQVHPSNYGYTF,TGCGCCAGCAGCCAAGTTCATCCATCTAACTATGGCTACACCTTC
TRBD1,NA,TRBV7-2,TRBJ2-5,CASSSMRTGPQETQYF,TGTGCCAGCAGCTCTATGAGGACAGGGCCCCAAGAGACCCAGTACTTC
NA,many,TRBV9,TRBJ2-5,CASSVAGGQTQETQYF,TGTGCCAGCAGCGTAGCTGGGGGCCAGACTCAAGAGACCCAGTACTTC
TRBD1,many,TRBV7-2,TRBJ2-4,CASSPPGTGHIQYF,TGTGCCAGCAGCCCACCGGGGACAGGTCATATTCAGTACTTC
TRBD1,few,TRBV4-2,TRBJ2-3,CASSRLPGQGAPTDTQYF,TGTGCCAGCAGCCGCCTCCCGGGACAGGGGGCTCCCACAGATACGCAGTATTTT
NA,few,TRBV7-2,TRBJ2-2,CASSLDPRDTGELFF,TGTGCCAGCAGCTTGGACCCTAGAGACACCGGGGAGCTGTTTTTT
NA,many,TRBV21-1,TRBJ2-2,CASPPAGGEANTGELFF,TGTGCCAGCCCCCCGGCAGGGGGCGAAGCGAACACCGGGGAGCTGTTTTTT
NA,few,TRBV5-1,TRBJ2-7,CASSLQRHYEQYF,TGCGCCAGCAGCTTGCAGCGGCACTACGAGCAGTACTTC
TRBD2,few,TRBV28,TRBJ2-5,CASSERGGSETQYF,TGTGCCAGCAGCGAGCGGGGGGGCTCGGAGACCCAGTACTTC
NA,NA,TRBV20-1,TRBJ2-2,CSAKPDSGELFF,TGCAGTGCTAAACCCGACAGCGGGGAGCTGTTTTTT
TRBD1,NA,TRBV29-1,TRBJ1-2,CSVEGTGGAGYGYTF,TGCAGCGTTGAAGGGACAGGGGGCGCCGGCTATGGCTACACCTTC